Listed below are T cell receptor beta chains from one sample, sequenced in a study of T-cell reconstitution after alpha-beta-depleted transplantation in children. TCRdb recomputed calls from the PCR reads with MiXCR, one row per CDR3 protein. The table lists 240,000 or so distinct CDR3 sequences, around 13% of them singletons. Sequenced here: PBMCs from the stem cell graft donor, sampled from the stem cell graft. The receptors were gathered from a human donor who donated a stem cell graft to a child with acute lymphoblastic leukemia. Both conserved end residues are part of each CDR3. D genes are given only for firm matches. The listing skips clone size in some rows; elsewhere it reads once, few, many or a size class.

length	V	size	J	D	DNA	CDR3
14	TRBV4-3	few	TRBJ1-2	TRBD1	TGCGCCAGCAGCCGACCGGGACAGGGGACCGGCTACACCTTC	CASSRPGQGTGYTF
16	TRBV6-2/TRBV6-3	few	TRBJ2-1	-	TGTGCCAGCAGTTACTGGGCGGGCCTCAATTACAATGAGCAGTTCTTC	CASSYWAGLNYNEQFF
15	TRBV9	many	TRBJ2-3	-	TGTGCCAGCAGCGTAGTACCGCAGAACACAGATACGCAGTATTTT	CASSVVPQNTDTQYF
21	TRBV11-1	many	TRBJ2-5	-	TGTGCCAGCAACTCCTGGGACCTAGCAGGCTCGGGATGGGAGCAAAAAGAGACCCAGTACTTC	CASNSWDLAGSGWEQKETQYF
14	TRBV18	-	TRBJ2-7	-	TGTGCCAGCTCACAGAATCAGCCCAACTACGAGCAGTACTTC	CASSQNQPNYEQYF
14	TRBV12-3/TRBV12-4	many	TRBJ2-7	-	TGTGCCAGCAGTTTAACCCTACCCCTGGGCGAGCAGTACTTC	CASSLTLPLGEQYF
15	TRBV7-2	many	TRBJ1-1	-	TGTGCCAGCAGCCCTCGGGCGGGACCAAGCACTGAAGCTTTCTTT	CASSPRAGPSTEAFF
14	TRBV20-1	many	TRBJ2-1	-	TGCAGTGCTAGCGGGAGTGGGTCCTACAATGAGCAGTTCTTC	CSASGSGSYNEQFF
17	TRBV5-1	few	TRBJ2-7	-	TGCGCCAGCAGCTTGGGAGTGTCGGGATCACTTACCTACGAGCAGTACTTC	CASSLGVSGSLTYEQYF
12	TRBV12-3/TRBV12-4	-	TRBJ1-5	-	TGTGCCAGCAGTCCGGGGTACCAGCCCCATCATTTT	CASSPGYQPHHF
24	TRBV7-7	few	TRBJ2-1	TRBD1	TGTGCCAGCAGAGGACCGGGACAGGGGGCTTCCTATAAAGCCGACTCGAGCTCCTACAATGAGCAGTTCTTC	CASRGPGQGASYKADSSSYNEQFF
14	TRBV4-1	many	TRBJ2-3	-	TGCGCCAGCAGCCACGGACAGAACACAGATACGCAGTATTTT	CASSHGQNTDTQYF
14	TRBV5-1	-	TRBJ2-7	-	TGCGCCAGCAGCGCAGGGGACGGTACCTACGAGCAGTACTTC	CASSAGDGTYEQYF
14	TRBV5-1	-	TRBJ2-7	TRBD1	TGCGCCAGCAGCTCCCGACAGGGACCCTACGAGCAGTACTTC	CASSSRQGPYEQYF
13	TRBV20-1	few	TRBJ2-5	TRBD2	TGCAGTGGTTGGACTAGCGTCGGAGAGACCCAGTACTTC	CSGWTSVGETQYF
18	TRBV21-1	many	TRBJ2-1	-	TGTGCCAGCAGCAAAGAAGGGGAGGGGGGACACTCCTACAATGAGCAGTTCTTC	CASSKEGEGGHSYNEQFF
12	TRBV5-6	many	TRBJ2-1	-	TGTGCCAGCAGCTTGGGAAGGGATGAGCAGTTCTTC	CASSLGRDEQFF
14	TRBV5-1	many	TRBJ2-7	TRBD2	TGCGCCAGCAGCTTTGCGGGAGGAGACTACGAGCAGTACTTC	CASSFAGGDYEQYF
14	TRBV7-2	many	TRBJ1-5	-	TGTGCCAGCAGTTCCGATGGGAGGGTCCAGCCCCAGCATTTT	CASSSDGRVQPQHF
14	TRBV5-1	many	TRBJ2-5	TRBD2	TGCGCCAGCAGCTATGCTCTAGCGGAGGAGACCCAGTACTTC	CASSYALAEETQYF
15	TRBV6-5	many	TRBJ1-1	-	TGTGCCAGCAGTTCGTTTAGAGGGGTTGGAACTGAAGCTTTCTTT	CASSSFRGVGTEAFF
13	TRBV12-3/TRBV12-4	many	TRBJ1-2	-	TGTGCCAGCAGTTTAGAGACGTCCTATGGCTACACCTTC	CASSLETSYGYTF
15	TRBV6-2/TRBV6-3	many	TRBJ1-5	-	TGTGCCAGCAGTTTCCCCCAGGGGCTGCATCAGCCCCAGCATTTT	CASSFPQGLHQPQHF
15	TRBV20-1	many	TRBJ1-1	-	TGCAGTGCTAGGGCTTTGAGGATGGGGAACACTGAAGCTTTCTTT	CSARALRMGNTEAFF
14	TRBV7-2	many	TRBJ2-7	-	TGTGCCAGCAGCCTAGCCTACAACGCCTACGAGCAGTACTTC	CASSLAYNAYEQYF
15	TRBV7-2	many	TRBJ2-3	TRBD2	TGTGCCAGCAGCTTTCGGCGGGGGGGTCCGGATACGCAGTATTTT	CASSFRRGGPDTQYF
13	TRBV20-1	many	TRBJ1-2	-	TGCAGTGCTCAGCCCAACGGAAACTATGGCTACACCTTC	CSAQPNGNYGYTF
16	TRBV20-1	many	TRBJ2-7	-	TGCAGTGCTAGAGATTTTCAGGGGACTCTCTCGTACGAGCAGTACTTC	CSARDFQGTLSYEQYF
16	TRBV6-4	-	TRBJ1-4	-	TGTGCCAGCAGTGACGCACCGGGACCTACTAATGAAAAACTGTTTTTT	CASSDAPGPTNEKLFF
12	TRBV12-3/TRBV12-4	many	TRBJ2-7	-	TGTGCCAGCGGTAGCGGACCCTACGAGCAGTACTTC	CASGSGPYEQYF
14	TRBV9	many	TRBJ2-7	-	TGTGCCAGCAGCGTATCCTCTCTGATGGCCGAGCAGTACTTC	CASSVSSLMAEQYF
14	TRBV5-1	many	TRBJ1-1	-	TGCGCCAGCAGCTTGTCACACCCGAACACTGAAGCTTTCTTT	CASSLSHPNTEAFF
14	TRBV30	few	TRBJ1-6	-	TGTGCCTGGAGTGTAAACAGCGTTTTTTCACCCCTCCACTTT	CAWSVNSVFSPLHF
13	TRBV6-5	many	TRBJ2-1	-	TGTGCCAGCAGTTCAGTATCCCGATATGAGCAGTTCTTC	CASSSVSRYEQFF
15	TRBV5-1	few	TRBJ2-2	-	TGCGCCAGCAGCCTTTACGGGGCAGACACCGGGGAGCTGTTTTTT	CASSLYGADTGELFF
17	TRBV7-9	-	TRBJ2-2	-	TGTGCCAGCAGCCTAGGTGGGCTAGCGACCGCTACCGGGGAGCTGTTTTTT	CASSLGGLATATGELFF
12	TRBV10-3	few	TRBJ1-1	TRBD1	TGTGCCACGACAGGGACGGGGACTGAAGCTTTCTTT	CATTGTGTEAFF
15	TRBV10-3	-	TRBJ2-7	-	TGTGCCATCAGTGAGGGGGGGGACATCTCCTACGAGCAGTACTTC	CAISEGGDISYEQYF
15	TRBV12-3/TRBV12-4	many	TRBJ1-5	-	TGTGCCAGCAGTCCGGCCGGCAGGGCCCATCAGCCCCAGCATTTT	CASSPAGRAHQPQHF
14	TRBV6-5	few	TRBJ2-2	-	TGTGCCAGCAGTTATCAGACGTCGCACGGGGAGCTGTTTTTT	CASSYQTSHGELFF
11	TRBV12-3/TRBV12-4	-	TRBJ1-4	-	TGTGCCACCCGTCAAGACGAAAAACTGTTTTTT	CATRQDEKLFF
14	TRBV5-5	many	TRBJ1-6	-	TGTGCCAGCAGCATACAGGGCCCAACTTCACCCCTCCACTTT	CASSIQGPTSPLHF
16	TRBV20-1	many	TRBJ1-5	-	TGCAGTGCTAGAGATCTGGGCAGAAATAGCAATCAGCCCCAGCATTTT	CSARDLGRNSNQPQHF
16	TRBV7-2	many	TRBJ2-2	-	TGTGCCAGCAGCTACTCTATAGCTCCCTACGCCGGGGAGCTGTTTTTT	CASSYSIAPYAGELFF
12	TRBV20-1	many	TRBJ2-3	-	TGCAGTGCCGCGGGGGCCACAGATACGCAGTATTTT	CSAAGATDTQYF
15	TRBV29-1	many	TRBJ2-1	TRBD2	TGCAGCGTTGGGGTAAGACTAGCGGCGAACAATGAGCAGTTCTTC	CSVGVRLAANNEQFF
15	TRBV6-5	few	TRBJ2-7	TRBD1	TGTGCCAGCAGTTACTCCTTGACAGGGGTAAGCGAGCAGTACTTC	CASSYSLTGVSEQYF
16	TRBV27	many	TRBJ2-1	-	TGTGCCAGCAGAATCCGGGGAGACGGGGCCTACAATGAGCAGTTCTTC	CASRIRGDGAYNEQFF
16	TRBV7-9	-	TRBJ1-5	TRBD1	TGTGCCAGCAGCTCCTCGACAGGGGCGGCGTCTCAGCCCCAGCATTTT	CASSSSTGAASQPQHF